The TCR beta chain under discussion was sequenced for a study of neurological immune-mediated disorders. This clonotype was seen many times. Time point of the sample: longitudinal time-point 3. 2 million unsorted PBMCs were stored in RNAlater at -80 °C before RNA extraction. The cDNA came from 5'RACE, which used 10-nucleotide random UMIs. Over 170 million TCR-beta sequences, together covering 15-18 subjects, were produced by every individual sequencing run that was carried out. TCRdb reprocessed the 5' RACE reads via MiXCR and lists one record per CDR3 protein. Of 85,000 to 110,000 distinct CDR3 sequences listed, 11% are singletons. With 6 bases removed from V and 6 bases from J, the gap between germline ends came to 16 bases. This CDR3 is 14 amino acids long.

This receptor was obtained from a female donor with HTLV-1-associated myelopathy (HAM/TSP). The V call is TRBV12-3 or TRBV12-4, the J call TRBJ2-3; D is uncertain. Sequencing used PBMCs. The CDR3 coding sequence is TGTGCCAGCAGCCGGTCTTACCGGCGGGATACGCAGTATTTT. Translated, it gives CASSRSYRRDTQYF.